The 17 T cell receptor beta chains presented below share a single source sample, sequenced in a study of blood T cell repertoires in COVID-19. Profiled with immunoSEQ multiplex PCR; TCRdb holds only in-frame clones, not every one. The sample includes about 260,000 clones, roughly 86% seen only once; the top ten take 3.6%. The sequenced sample consisted of peripheral blood. These receptors were taken from a man between 18 and 35 years old with active or convalescent COVID-19.

This chain connects TRBV9 to TRBJ2-2; D is undetermined. Deletions cut 0 bases from V and 0 bases from J, with 12 bases between. This CDR3 has 17 residues. Germline CDR1 SGDLS, CDR2 YYNGEE. The CDR3 loop is CASSVEPLAANTGELFF. The CDR3 nucleotides are TGTGCCAGCAGCGTAGAGCCCCTGGCGGCGAACACCGGGGAGCTGTTTTTT.

This sequence joins TRBV6-5 and TRBJ1-2; TRBD1 is a possible D gene (5 bases). The CDR3 sequence is 13 residues long. Germline V gives CDR1 MNHEY, CDR2 SVGAGI. V dropped 2 bases and J dropped 6 bases, with 10 bases sitting between them. The CDR3 is CASSYMGRDGYTF. The CDR3, as DNA: TGTGCCAGCAGTTACATGGGGCGAGATGGCTACACCTTC.

This chain joins TRBV27 and TRBJ1-3; no reliable D call. V was trimmed by 0 bases and J by 0 bases, leaving 6 bases between them. The CDR3 extends over 15 amino acids. CDR1 and CDR2 (germline): MNHEY, SMNVEV (reference sequence). This chain's CDR3 is CASSLSYSSGNTIYF. CDR3 DNA: TGTGCCAGCAGTTTATCCTACAGCTCTGGAAACACCATATATTTT.

V usage is TRBV5-5 and J usage is TRBJ1-4; D remains ambiguous. From germline, CDR1 is SGHKS and CDR2 YYEKEE (reference sequence). Deletions cut 1 base from V and 7 bases from J, with 14 bases between. This CDR3 contains 15 residues. CDR3 in DNA: TGTGCCAGCAGCTTGCGTGGGCCGGGGAGTGAAAAACTGTTTTTT. It specifies CASSLRGPGSEKLFF.

This clone was found once. The chain has TRBV5-4 and TRBJ1-2; no clear D gene. Germline V gives CDR1 SGHNT, CDR2 YYREEE (reference sequence). V shed 5 bases and J shed 2 bases, with 10 bases lying between them. This CDR3 spans 13 amino acids. DNA of the CDR3: TGTGCCAGCAGTCCCGACGGGAACTATGGCTACACCTTC. This sequence encodes CASSPDGNYGYTF.

J is TRBJ1-2 and V is TRBV19; 7 bases align to TRBD1. Germline V gene data show CDR1 as LNHDA and CDR2 as SQIVND (reference sequence). The junction had 5 bases not matched to a gene; V was cut back by 2 bases and J by 5 bases. The CDR3 sequence is 14 residues long. The CDR3 DNA sequence: TGTGCCAGTAGTATAAAGGGGGCAGGATATGGCTACACCTTC. Translated, it gives CASSIKGAGYGYTF.

This clone has just a few counts. V is TRBV4-1 and J is TRBJ2-7, with D perhaps TRBD1 (5 bases). V gave up 4 bases and J gave up 2 bases, with 24 bases separating them. Germline CDR1 reads MGHRA; CDR2 reads YSYEKL. The CDR3 runs 18 residues. Here the CDR3 DNA reads TGCGCCAGCAGCCCAATATTGGTAAGCAGGGCGAATCCCTACGAGCAGTACTTC. The encoded protein is CASSPILVSRANPYEQYF.

The V and J genes are TRBV18 and TRBJ2-2, with 8 bases matching TRBD1. The CDR3 consists of 16 residues. Germline CDR1 is KGHSH and CDR2 is LQKENI. V lost 6 bases to trimming and J lost 3 bases; unmatched junction nucleotides: 9. CDR3 protein: CASSPRQGRDTGELFF. The CDR3 coding sequence is TGTGCCAGCTCGCCGAGACAGGGGCGGGACACCGGGGAGCTGTTTTTT.

The chain has TRBV13 and TRBJ2-1; maybe TRBD1 (5 bases). Germline V CDR1 and CDR2: PRHDT, FYEKMQ (reference sequence). The length of the CDR3 is 13 residues. V lost 8 bases and J lost 8, with 16 bases in between. This CDR3 reads CASRRAGFDEQFF. CDR3 in DNA: TGTGCCAGCCGCAGGGCAGGGTTCGATGAGCAGTTCTTC.

The chain couples TRBV7-3 to TRBJ2-1; 9 bases line up with TRBD2. Germline CDR1 and CDR2: SGHTA and FQGTGA. The ends lost 4 bases at V and 7 bases at J; junction bases unmatched: 8. The CDR3 totals 15 residues. CDR3 loop: CASSSSGVLGNEQFF. The CDR3 nucleotides are TGTGCCAGCAGCTCTAGCGGGGTGCTGGGGAATGAGCAGTTCTTC.

The chain joins TRBV4-1 to TRBJ1-5; D uncertain. Germline CDR1 and CDR2: MGHRA and YSYEKL. The length of the CDR3 is 17 residues. Trimming took 0 bases from V and 6 from J, leaving 18 bases between them. CDR3 sequence: CASSQELDGYEGQPQHF. The CDR3, as DNA: TGCGCCAGCAGCCAAGAGTTGGACGGGTATGAGGGTCAGCCCCAGCATTTT.

This clone was recorded many times. V gene TRBV27 combines with J gene TRBJ2-2, with D uncertain. Trimming cost V 6 bases and J 0 bases, with 5 bases left between them. This CDR3 is built from 13 residues. Germline V CDR1 and CDR2: MNHEY, SMNVEV (reference sequence). The chain's CDR3 is CASRATNTGELFF. The CDR3 DNA reads TGTGCCAGCAGGGCCACGAACACCGGGGAGCTGTTTTTT.

This clone showed up just once. The J gene is TRBJ2-1, the V gene TRBV6-6; D is possibly TRBD2 (6 bases). CDR1 is MNHNY, CDR2 SVGAGI, per germline (reference sequence). With 8 bases removed from V and 8 bases from J, the gap between germline ends came to 19 bases. This CDR3 is built from 14 residues. CDR3 protein: CASSKDYSEDEQFF. CDR3 coding DNA: TGTGCCAGCTCTAAGGACTATTCCGAGGATGAGCAGTTCTTC.

The V and J genes are TRBV6-1 and TRBJ1-3; tentatively, D is TRBD1 (5 bases). Germline V gene sequence: CDR1 MNHNS, CDR2 SASEGT. Trimming took 2 bases from V and 3 from J, leaving 11 bases between them. The CDR3 sequence is 15 residues long. CDR3 region: CASSENGADGNTIYF. The CDR3 region has the DNA TGTGCCAGCAGTGAAAATGGGGCAGATGGAAACACCATATATTTT.

The rearrangement links TRBV24-1 to TRBJ2-5; D not certain. The CDR3 has 15 residues. Trimming left V 0 bases short and J 3 bases short, with 10 bases between. Germline lookup yields CDR1 KGHDR and CDR2 SFDVKD. CDR3: CATSDLYSEKETQYF. The CDR3 bases are TGTGCCACCAGTGATTTGTATTCAGAAAAAGAGACCCAGTACTTC.

The rearrangement uses TRBV5-1 and TRBJ2-2, with D possibly being TRBD1 (5 bases). The CDR3 covers 16 residues. Germline CDR1 and CDR2: SGHRS and YFSETQ. V was pared by 2 bases and J by 4 bases, with 15 bases between. CDR3 sequence (DNA): TGCGCCAGCAGCTTACTGCCGGACATCATCACCGGGGAGCTGTTTTTT. Its protein is CASSLLPDIITGELFF.

This rearrangement joins TRBV10-3 to TRBJ2-1; 11 bases are a match to TRBD1. The CDR3 is made up of 13 amino acids. The junction had 3 bases not matched to a gene; V was cut back by 6 bases and J by 8 bases. Germline-derived CDR1 and CDR2 are ENHRY and SYGVKD. CDR3 bases: TGTGCCATCAGCCCGGGACAGGGGGATGAGCAGTTCTTC. This sequence encodes CAISPGQGDEQFF.